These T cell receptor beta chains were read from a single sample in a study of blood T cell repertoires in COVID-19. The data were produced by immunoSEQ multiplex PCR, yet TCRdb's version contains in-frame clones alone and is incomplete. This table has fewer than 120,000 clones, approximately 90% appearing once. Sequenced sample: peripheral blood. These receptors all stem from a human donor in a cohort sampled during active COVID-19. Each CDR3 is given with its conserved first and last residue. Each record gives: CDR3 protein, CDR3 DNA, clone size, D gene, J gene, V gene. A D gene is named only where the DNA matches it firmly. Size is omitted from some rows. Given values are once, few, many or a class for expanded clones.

CDR3aa: CASSYRTGGNTEAFF; CDR3nt: TGTGCCAGCAGCTATCGGACAGGGGGAAACACTGAAGCTTTCTTT; abundance: NA; d_gene: TRBD1; j_gene: TRBJ1-1; v_gene: TRBV7-9
CDR3aa: CASSQLRSRQERDTQYF; CDR3nt: TGTGCCAGCAGTCAATTGAGGTCGAGACAGGAAAGAGATACGCAGTATTTT; abundance: NA; d_gene: NA; j_gene: TRBJ2-3; v_gene: TRBV9
CDR3aa: CASSTGPANTGELFF; CDR3nt: TGTGCCAGCAGCACAGGTCCCGCCAACACCGGGGAGCTGTTTTTT; abundance: few; d_gene: NA; j_gene: TRBJ2-2; v_gene: TRBV9
CDR3aa: CATSRDELQGEQYF; CDR3nt: TGTGCCACCAGCAGAGATGAATTACAGGGCGAGCAGTACTTC; abundance: NA; d_gene: NA; j_gene: TRBJ2-7; v_gene: TRBV15
CDR3aa: CASSQDKRGGEYF; CDR3nt: TGTGCCAGCAGCCAAGATAAACGGGGAGGCGAGTACTTC; abundance: NA; d_gene: NA; j_gene: TRBJ2-7; v_gene: TRBV3-1/TRBV3-2
CDR3aa: CASSQVAGGGTDTQYF; CDR3nt: TGTGCCAGCAGCCAAGTCGCGGGGGGCGGCACAGATACGCAGTATTTT; abundance: once; d_gene: TRBD2; j_gene: TRBJ2-3; v_gene: TRBV4-2
CDR3aa: CASSPPSSGRTDTQYF; CDR3nt: TGTGCCAGCTCACCACCTTCCAGCGGGAGGACAGATACGCAGTATTTT; abundance: NA; d_gene: TRBD2; j_gene: TRBJ2-3; v_gene: TRBV18
CDR3aa: CASSSIISRVQAEAFF; CDR3nt: TGTGCCAGCAGTTCTATAATCTCCAGGGTACAGGCTGAAGCTTTCTTT; abundance: few; d_gene: NA; j_gene: TRBJ1-1; v_gene: TRBV28
CDR3aa: CASSLGMTDAWGELFF; CDR3nt: TGTGCCAGCAGCTTGGGAATGACAGACGCTTGGGGGGAGCTGTTTTTT; abundance: NA; d_gene: NA; j_gene: TRBJ2-2; v_gene: TRBV5-6
CDR3aa: CASSLGRTGLYEQYF; CDR3nt: TGCGCCAGCAGCTTGGGTAGGACAGGTCTTTACGAGCAGTACTTC; abundance: NA; d_gene: TRBD1; j_gene: TRBJ2-7; v_gene: TRBV5-1
CDR3aa: CASSYSPTGGTGDPNTEAFF; CDR3nt: TGTGCCAGCAGTTACTCTCCCACCGGAGGGACAGGGGACCCGAACACTGAAGCTTTCTTT; abundance: once; d_gene: TRBD1; j_gene: TRBJ1-1; v_gene: TRBV6-2/TRBV6-3
CDR3aa: CASSDGIGGELFF; CDR3nt: TGTGCCAGCAGTGACGGGATCGGCGGGGAGCTGTTTTTT; abundance: NA; d_gene: NA; j_gene: TRBJ2-2; v_gene: TRBV6-1
CDR3aa: CASSLQGNPNYLGGYTF; CDR3nt: TGTGCCAGCAGCTTACAAGGAAATCCAAACTACCTAGGTGGCTACACCTTC; abundance: NA; d_gene: NA; j_gene: TRBJ1-2; v_gene: TRBV7-3
CDR3aa: CASSLGQGAGPQHF; CDR3nt: TGCGCCAGCAGCTTGGGGCAGGGGGCTGGACCCCAGCATTTT; abundance: NA; d_gene: TRBD1; j_gene: TRBJ1-5; v_gene: TRBV5-1
CDR3aa: CASSFATGNNEQFF; CDR3nt: TGTGCCAGCAGCTTTGCGACAGGGAACAATGAGCAGTTCTTC; abundance: NA; d_gene: TRBD1; j_gene: TRBJ2-1; v_gene: TRBV6-2/TRBV6-3